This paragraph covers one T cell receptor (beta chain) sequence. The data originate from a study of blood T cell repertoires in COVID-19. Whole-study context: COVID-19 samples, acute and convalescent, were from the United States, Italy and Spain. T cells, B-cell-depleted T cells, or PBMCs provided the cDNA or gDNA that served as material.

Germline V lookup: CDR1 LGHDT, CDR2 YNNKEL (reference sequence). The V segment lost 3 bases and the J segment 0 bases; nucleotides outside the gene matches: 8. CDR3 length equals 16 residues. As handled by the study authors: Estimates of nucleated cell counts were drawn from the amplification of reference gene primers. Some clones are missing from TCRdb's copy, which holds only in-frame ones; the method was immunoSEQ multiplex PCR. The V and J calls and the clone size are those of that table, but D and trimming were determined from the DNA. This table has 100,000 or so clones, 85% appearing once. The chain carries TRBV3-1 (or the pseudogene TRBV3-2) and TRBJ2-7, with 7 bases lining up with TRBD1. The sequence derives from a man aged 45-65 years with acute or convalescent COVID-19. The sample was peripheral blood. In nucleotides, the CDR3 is TGTGCCAGCAGCCACGTGACAGGGCGGATCTCCTACGAGCAGTACTTC. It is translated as CASSHVTGRISYEQYF.